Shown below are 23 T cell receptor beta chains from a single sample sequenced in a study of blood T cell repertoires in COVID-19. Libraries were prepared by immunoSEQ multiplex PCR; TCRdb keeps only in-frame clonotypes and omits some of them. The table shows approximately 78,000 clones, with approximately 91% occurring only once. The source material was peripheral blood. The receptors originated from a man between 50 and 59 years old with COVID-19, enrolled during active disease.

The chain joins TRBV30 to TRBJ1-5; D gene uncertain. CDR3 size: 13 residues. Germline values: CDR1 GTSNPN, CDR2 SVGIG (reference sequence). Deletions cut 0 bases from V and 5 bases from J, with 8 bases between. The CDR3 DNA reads TGTGCCTGGAGTGTACAGAGGGATCAGCCCCAGCATTTT. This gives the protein CAWSVQRDQPQHF. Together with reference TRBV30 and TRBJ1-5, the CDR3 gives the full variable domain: SQTIHQWPATLVQPVGSPLSLECTVEGTSNPNLYWYRQAAGRGLQLLFYSVGIGQISSEVPQNLSASRPQDRQFILSSKKLLLSDSGFYLCAWSVQRDQPQHFGDGTRLSIL.

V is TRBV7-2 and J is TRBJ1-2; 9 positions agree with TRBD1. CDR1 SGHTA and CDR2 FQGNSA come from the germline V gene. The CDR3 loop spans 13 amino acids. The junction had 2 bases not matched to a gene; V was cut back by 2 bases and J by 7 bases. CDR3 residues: CASSLHRGLGYTF. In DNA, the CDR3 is TGTGCCAGCAGCTTACACAGGGGGCTTGGCTACACCTTC. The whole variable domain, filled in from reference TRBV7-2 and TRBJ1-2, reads GAGVSQSPSNKVTEKGKDVELRCDPISGHTALYWYRQSLGQGLEFLIYFQGNSAPDKSGLPSDRFSAERTGGSVSTLTIQRTQQEDSAVYLCASSLHRGLGYTFGSGTRLTVV.

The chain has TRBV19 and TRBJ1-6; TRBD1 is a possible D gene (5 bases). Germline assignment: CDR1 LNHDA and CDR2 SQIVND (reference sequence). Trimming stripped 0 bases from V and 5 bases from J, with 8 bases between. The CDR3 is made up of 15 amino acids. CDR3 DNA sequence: TGTGCCAGTAGTATAGATGCAGGGAATAATTCACCCCTCCACTTT. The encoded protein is CASSIDAGNNSPLHF.

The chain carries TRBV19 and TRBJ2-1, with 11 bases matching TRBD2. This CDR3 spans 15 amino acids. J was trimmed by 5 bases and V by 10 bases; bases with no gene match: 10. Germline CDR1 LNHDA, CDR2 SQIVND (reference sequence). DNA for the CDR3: TGTGCCACCTGCCCCACTAGCGGGAGTAACAATGAGCAGTTCTTC. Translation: CATCPTSGSNNEQFF.

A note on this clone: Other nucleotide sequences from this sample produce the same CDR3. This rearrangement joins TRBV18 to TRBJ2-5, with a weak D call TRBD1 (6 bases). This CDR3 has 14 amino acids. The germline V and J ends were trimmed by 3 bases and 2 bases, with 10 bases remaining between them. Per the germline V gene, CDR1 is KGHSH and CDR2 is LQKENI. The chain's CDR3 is CASSPPGQQETQYF. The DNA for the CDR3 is TGTGCCAGCTCACCCCCAGGACAGCAAGAGACCCAGTACTTC.

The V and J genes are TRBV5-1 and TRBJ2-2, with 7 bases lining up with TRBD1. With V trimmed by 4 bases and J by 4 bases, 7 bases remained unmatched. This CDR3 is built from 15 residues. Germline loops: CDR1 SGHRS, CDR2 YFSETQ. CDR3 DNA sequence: TGCGCCAGCAGCCCTACCAACAGGGGCACCGGGGAGCTGTTTTTT. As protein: CASSPTNRGTGELFF.

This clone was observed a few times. CDR3 sequence: CASSLGAQSNQPQHF. DNA for the CDR3: TGTGCCAGCAGCTTAGGGGCTCAAAGCAATCAGCCCCAGCATTTT. The chain combines TRBV7-8 with TRBJ1-5, with D unresolved. This CDR3 spans 15 amino acids. CDR1 is SGHVS, CDR2 FQNEAQ, per germline. Deletions cut 1 base from V and 1 base from J, with 8 bases between.

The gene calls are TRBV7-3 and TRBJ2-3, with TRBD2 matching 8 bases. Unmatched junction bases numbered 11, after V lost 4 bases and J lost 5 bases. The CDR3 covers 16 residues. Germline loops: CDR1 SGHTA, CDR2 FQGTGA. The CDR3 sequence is CASSSLLAGGIDTQYF. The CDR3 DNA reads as TGTGCCAGCAGCTCACTCCTGGCGGGAGGAATAGATACGCAGTATTTT.

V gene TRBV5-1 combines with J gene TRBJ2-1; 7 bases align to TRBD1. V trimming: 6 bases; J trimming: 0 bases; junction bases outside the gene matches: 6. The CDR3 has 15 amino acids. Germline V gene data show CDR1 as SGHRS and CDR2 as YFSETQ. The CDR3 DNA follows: TGCGCCAGCACCCTGGACAGGAGCTCCTACAATGAGCAGTTCTTC. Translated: CASTLDRSSYNEQFF.

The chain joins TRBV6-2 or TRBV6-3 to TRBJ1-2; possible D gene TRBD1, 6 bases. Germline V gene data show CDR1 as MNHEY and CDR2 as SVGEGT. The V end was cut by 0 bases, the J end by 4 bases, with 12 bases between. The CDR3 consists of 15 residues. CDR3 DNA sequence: TGTGCCAGCAGTTACTCGCGAACAGGGTCCTATGGCTACACCTTC. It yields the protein CASSYSRTGSYGYTF.

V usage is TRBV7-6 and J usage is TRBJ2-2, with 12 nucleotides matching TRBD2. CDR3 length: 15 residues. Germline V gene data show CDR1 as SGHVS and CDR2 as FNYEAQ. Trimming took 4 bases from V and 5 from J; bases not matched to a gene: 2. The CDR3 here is CASSSGTSGTGELFF. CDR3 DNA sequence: TGTGCCAGCAGCTCCGGGACTAGCGGGACCGGGGAGCTGTTTTTT.

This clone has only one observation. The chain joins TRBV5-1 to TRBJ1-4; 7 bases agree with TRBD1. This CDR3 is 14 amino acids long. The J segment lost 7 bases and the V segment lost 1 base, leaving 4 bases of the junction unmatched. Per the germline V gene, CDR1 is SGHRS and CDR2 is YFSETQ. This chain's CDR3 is CASSLRDSGEKLFF. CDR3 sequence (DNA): TGCGCCAGCAGCTTGAGGGACAGCGGTGAAAAACTGTTTTTT.

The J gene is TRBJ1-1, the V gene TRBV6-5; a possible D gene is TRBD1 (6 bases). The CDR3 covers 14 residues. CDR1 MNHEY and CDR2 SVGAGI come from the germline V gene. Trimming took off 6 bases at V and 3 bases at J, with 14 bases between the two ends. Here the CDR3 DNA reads TGTGCCAGCAGACGAACAGGGATGTACACTGAAGCTTTCTTT. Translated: CASRRTGMYTEAFF.

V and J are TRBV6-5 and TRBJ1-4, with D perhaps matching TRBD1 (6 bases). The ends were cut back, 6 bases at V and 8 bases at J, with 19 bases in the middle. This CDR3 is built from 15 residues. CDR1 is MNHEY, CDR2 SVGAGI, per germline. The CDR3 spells CASSALGQGWEKLFF. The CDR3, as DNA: TGTGCCAGCAGCGCACTAGGGCAGGGGTGGGAAAAACTGTTTTTT.

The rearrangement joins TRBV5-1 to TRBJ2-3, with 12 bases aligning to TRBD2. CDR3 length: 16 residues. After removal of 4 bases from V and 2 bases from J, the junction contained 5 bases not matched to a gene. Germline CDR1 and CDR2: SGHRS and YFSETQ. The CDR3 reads CASSGGLAGVTDTQYF. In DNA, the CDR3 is TGCGCCAGCAGCGGGGGACTAGCGGGTGTCACAGATACGCAGTATTTT.

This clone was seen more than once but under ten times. The CDR3 nucleotides read TGTGCCAGCAGCTGGGGAGGGGACGGCTACACCTTC. Its protein is CASSWGGDGYTF. This sequence joins TRBV5-5 and TRBJ1-2; weak D call: TRBD1 (5 bases). Germline V gene lookup returns CDR1 SGHKS and CDR2 YYEKEE (reference sequence). Between the trimmed V and J ends, which lost 3 bases and 8 bases, there was a span of 11 bases. The CDR3 spans 12 residues.

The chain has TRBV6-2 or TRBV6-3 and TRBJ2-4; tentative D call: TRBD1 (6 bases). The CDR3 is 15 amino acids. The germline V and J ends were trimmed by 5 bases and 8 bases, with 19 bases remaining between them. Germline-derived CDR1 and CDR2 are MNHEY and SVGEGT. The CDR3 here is CASSQLERTVDIQYF. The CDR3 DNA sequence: TGTGCCAGCAGTCAACTCGAAAGGACAGTTGACATTCAGTACTTC.

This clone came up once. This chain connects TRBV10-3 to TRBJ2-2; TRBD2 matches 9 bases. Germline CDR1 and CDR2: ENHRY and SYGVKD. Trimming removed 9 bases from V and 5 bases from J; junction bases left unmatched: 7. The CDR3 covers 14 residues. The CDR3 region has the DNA TGTGCCATTCGCGGGAGGGCCAATACCGGGGAGCTGTTTTTT. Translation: CAIRGRANTGELFF.

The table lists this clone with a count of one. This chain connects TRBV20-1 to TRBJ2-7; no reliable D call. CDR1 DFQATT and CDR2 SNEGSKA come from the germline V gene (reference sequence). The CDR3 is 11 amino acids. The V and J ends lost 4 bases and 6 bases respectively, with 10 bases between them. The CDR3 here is CSATPVAEQYF. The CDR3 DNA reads TGCAGTGCTACGCCCGTGGCCGAGCAGTACTTC.

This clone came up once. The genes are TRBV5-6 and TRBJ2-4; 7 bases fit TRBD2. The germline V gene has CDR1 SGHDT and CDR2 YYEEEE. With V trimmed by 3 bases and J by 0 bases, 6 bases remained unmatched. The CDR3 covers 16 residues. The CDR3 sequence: CASSYLAEQAKNIQYF. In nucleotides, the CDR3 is TGTGCCAGCAGCTATCTAGCGGAGCAAGCCAAAAACATTCAGTACTTC. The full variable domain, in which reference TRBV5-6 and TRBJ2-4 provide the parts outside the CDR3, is DAGVTQSPTHLIKTRGQQVTLRCSPKSGHDTVSWYQQALGQGPQFIFQYYEEEERQRGNFPDRFSGHQFPNYSSELNVNALLLGDSALYLCASSYLAEQAKNIQYFGAGTRLSVL.

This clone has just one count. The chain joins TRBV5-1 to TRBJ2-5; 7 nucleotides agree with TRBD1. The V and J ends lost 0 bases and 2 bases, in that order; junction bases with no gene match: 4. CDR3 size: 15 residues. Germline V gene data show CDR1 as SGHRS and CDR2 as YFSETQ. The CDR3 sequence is CASSLGQGFQETQYF. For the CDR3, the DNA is TGCGCCAGCAGCTTGGGACAGGGATTTCAAGAGACCCAGTACTTC. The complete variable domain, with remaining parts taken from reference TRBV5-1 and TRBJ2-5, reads KAGVTQTPRYLIKTRGQQVTLSCSPISGHRSVSWYQQTPGQGLQFLFEYFSETQRNKGNFPGRFSGRQFSNSRSEMNVSTLELGDSALYLCASSLGQGFQETQYFGPGTRLLVL.

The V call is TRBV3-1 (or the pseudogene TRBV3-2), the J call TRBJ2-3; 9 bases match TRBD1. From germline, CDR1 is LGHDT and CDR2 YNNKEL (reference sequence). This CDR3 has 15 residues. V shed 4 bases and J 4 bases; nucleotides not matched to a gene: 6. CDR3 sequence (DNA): TGTGCCAGCAGCCTTGGGACAGGGTCCCCAGATACGCAGTATTTT. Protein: CASSLGTGSPDTQYF.

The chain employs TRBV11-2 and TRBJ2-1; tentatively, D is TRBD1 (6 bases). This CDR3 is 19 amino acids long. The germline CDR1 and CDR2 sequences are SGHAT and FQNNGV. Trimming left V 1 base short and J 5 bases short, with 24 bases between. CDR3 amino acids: CASSLVGASFWTLHNEQFF. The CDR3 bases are TGTGCCAGCAGCTTAGTGGGGGCCTCGTTCTGGACTCTACACAATGAGCAGTTCTTC.